The present TCR beta chain was sequenced within a study of early T cells in non-severe SARS-CoV-2 infection. Study in general: The sequenced material was bulk RNA from unsorted whole blood, and its chains were unpaired.

Each cDNA molecule carried a unique molecular identifier. TCRdb ran MiXCR on the 5' RACE reads and lists one entry per CDR3 protein. The sample lists tens of thousands of distinct CDR3 sequences; 15% were seen once. General study points: Clonotype matching in VDJdb favored anti-spike CD8 responses and did not capture private and CD4 specificities.

Comment on this clonotype: Its antigen remains unknown.

This CDR3 has 16 residues. The germline V and J ends were trimmed by 6 bases and 2 bases, with 16 bases remaining between them. Per germline, CDR1 MNHEY and CDR2 SVGEGT. Sequencing was performed on whole blood. This receptor was identified in an adult who was a healthcare worker with PCR-confirmed SARS-CoV-2 infection or an uninfected control (not recorded which). The chain uses TRBV6-2 or TRBV6-3 and TRBJ2-2, with a possible D match to TRBD2 (6 bases). In nucleotides, the CDR3 is TGTGCCAGCAGCCCCGGTTGGAGGGGAAACACCGGGGAGCTGTTTTTT. This sequence encodes CASSPGWRGNTGELFF.